Below, 4 T cell receptor beta chains from the same sample are listed, as sequenced in a study of blood T cell repertoires in COVID-19. The repertoire was sequenced with immunoSEQ multiplex PCR; TCRdb's copy has only in-frame clones and lacks some. Of fewer than 350,000 clones detected, roughly 90% appear once; the ten largest clones hold 1.7%. Sequenced material: PBMCs or T cells enriched from blood (not recorded which). The receptors were gathered from a woman between 18 and 30 years old with acute COVID-19.

The chain is built from TRBV7-9 and TRBJ1-1; D gene unclear. Trimming took off 1 base at V and 7 bases at J, with 10 bases between the two ends. Germline V lookup: CDR1 SEHNR, CDR2 FQNEAQ (reference sequence). This CDR3 contains 13 residues. The DNA of the CDR3 is TGTGCCAGCAGCTTAGTGCGTGGGAGTGAAGCTTTCTTT. As protein: CASSLVRGSEAFF.

The CDR3 sequence is CASSREIAGELFF. The CDR3 DNA reads as TGTGCCAGCAGTCGGGAGATTGCCGGGGAGCTGTTTTTT. The genes are TRBV12-3 or TRBV12-4 and TRBJ2-2; TRBD2 might be the D (6 bases). This CDR3 region has 13 residues. With 5 bases removed from V and 6 bases from J, the gap between germline ends came to 10 bases.

The chain couples TRBV15 to TRBJ2-7; D is unresolved. The V end was cut by 5 bases, the J end by 2 bases, with 16 bases between. Germline values: CDR1 LNHNV, CDR2 YYDKDF (reference sequence). CDR3 length: 15 residues. CDR3 in amino acids: CATSEAPAPTYEQYF. In nucleotides, the CDR3 is TGTGCCACCAGCGAGGCCCCGGCTCCAACCTACGAGCAGTACTTC. Full variable domain (rest looked up from reference TRBV15 and TRBJ2-7): DAMVIQNPRYQVTQFGKPVTLSCSQTLNHNVMYWYQQKSSQAPKLLFHYYDKDFNNEADTPDNFQSRRPNTSFCFLDIRSPGLGDTAMYLCATSEAPAPTYEQYFGPGTRLTVT.

This chain uses TRBV27 with TRBJ2-2, with 14 bases lining up with TRBD2. The germline V gene has CDR1 MNHEY and CDR2 SMNVEV (reference sequence). This CDR3 has 17 residues. Trimming cost V 5 bases and J 6 bases; bases outside gene matches: 8. In DNA form, the CDR3 reads TGTGCCAGCAGTCCCCCGGGACTAGCGGGAGTGGCCGGGGAGCTGTTTTTT. The encoded protein is CASSPPGLAGVAGELFF.